This T cell receptor (beta chain) was profiled in a study of blood T cell repertoires in COVID-19. There are 14 residues in the CDR3. The J segment lost 4 bases and the V segment lost 2 bases, leaving 2 bases of the junction unmatched. Germline V gene data show CDR1 as MNHEY and CDR2 as SVGAGI. The table came from immunoSEQ multiplex PCR; TCRdb's copy has only in-frame clones and leaves some out. The repertoire has around 94,000 clones, 75% to 90% of them found once; the top ten carry over 1.5%. The sequence derives from a man older than 75 with acute or convalescent COVID-19. The sample comprised peripheral blood. This chain uses TRBV6-5 with TRBJ2-7, with 10 nucleotides matching TRBD1. The DNA for the CDR3 is TGTGCCAGCAGTTACGGGACAGGGGTATACGAGCAGTACTTC. This translates into CASSYGTGVYEQYF.